This T cell receptor (beta chain) was captured in a study of cytomegalovirus exposure and HLA in healthy donors. About the study: When 350 to 500 donors were genotyped, more than 70% of them were found to fall in the Caucasian-associated ancestry cluster.

60 Vbeta and 13 Jbeta primers were used in PCR. Repertoires were generated with immunoSEQ multiplex PCR, while TCRdb's copy carries only in-frame clones and drops some. The profile shows approximately 60,000 clones, around 83% of them singletons. This clone was counted a single time. The antigen remains undetermined. Trimming stripped 0 bases from V and 7 bases from J, with 13 bases between. Germline V gene sequence: CDR1 SGHTS, CDR2 YDEGEE. The CDR3 totals 14 residues. Findings and limits, study-wide: Most of the CMV-associated TCR beta chains (in a later analysis) appeared to be HLA-restricted.

The chain joins TRBV5-8 to TRBJ2-5; D is undetermined. The sequencing input was PBMCs. The sequence came from a man aged 30 to 39 in good health and CMV-seronegative. CDR3 loop: CASSLDTRAWTQYF. DNA for the CDR3: TGTGCCAGCAGCTTGGACACCCGTGCCTGGACCCAGTACTTC.